What follows are 18 T cell receptor beta chains derived from one specimen sequenced in a study of PD-L1 blockade in urothelial cancer. Some clones are missing from TCRdb's copy, which holds only in-frame ones; the method was immunoSEQ multiplex PCR. The sample includes approximately 65,000 clones, 85% to 90% of them seen just once. Specimen: PBMCs, collected around atezolizumab (anti-PD-L1) treatment. These receptors all come from a man aged 55 to 69 with urothelial cancer.

V usage is TRBV19 and J usage is TRBJ2-7, with 8 bases lining up with TRBD1. Germline CDR1 LNHDA, CDR2 SQIVND (reference sequence). The CDR3 consists of 13 residues. CDR3 protein: CPQGKQGVYEQYF. The CDR3 coding sequence is TGTCCCCAGGGGAAACAGGGGGTCTACGAGCAGTACTTC.

The chain uses TRBV5-6 and TRBJ2-7; TRBD1 might be the D (6 bases). Deletions cut 5 bases from V and 2 bases from J, with 8 bases between. This CDR3 region has 12 residues. The germline V gene has CDR1 SGHDT and CDR2 YYEEEE. The CDR3 is CASSRTAYEQYF. In DNA, the CDR3 is TGTGCCAGCAGTCGGACAGCCTACGAGCAGTACTTC.

The chain employs TRBV5-1 and TRBJ2-4; 7 bases are shared with TRBD1. V lost 1 base to trimming and J lost 7 bases; unmatched junction nucleotides: 2. This CDR3 has 13 residues. In germline, CDR1 is SGHRS, CDR2 YFSETQ. DNA of the CDR3: TGCGCCAGCAGCTTGAACAGGGGCAACATTCAGTACTTC. It specifies CASSLNRGNIQYF.

Regarding this clone: The junction does not match germline at one end; this may be a read error. The chain recombines TRBV29-1 with TRBJ2-5; 11 nucleotides match TRBD2. Germline V CDR1 and CDR2: SQVTM, ANQGSEA. The CDR3 contains 15 residues. DNA of the CDR3: TGCAGCGCGCGACTAGCGGGGCGATATCAAGGGACCCAGTACTTC. Its translation: CSARLAGRYQGTQYF.

J is TRBJ2-6 and V is TRBV27; D remains unclear. Germline V gene lookup returns CDR1 MNHEY and CDR2 SMNVEV (reference sequence). V gave up 2 bases and J gave up 3 bases, with 2 bases separating them. This CDR3 spans 13 amino acids. Written as DNA, the CDR3 is TGTGCCAGCAGTTTACTTGGGGCCAACGTCCTGACTTTC. It yields the protein CASSLLGANVLTF. Looking up the rest from reference TRBV27 and TRBJ2-6 gives the full variable domain: EAQVTQNPRYLITVTGKKLTVTCSQNMNHEYMSWYRQDPGLGLRQIYYSMNVEVTDKGDVPEGYKVSRKEKRNFPLILESPSPNQTSLYFCASSLLGANVLTFGAGSRLTVL.

CDR3 bases: TGCAGCGTGGCGGACAGGGTCGGTGGCACTGAAGCTTTCTTT. It translates to CSVADRVGGTEAFF. The chain joins TRBV29-1 to TRBJ1-1; TRBD1 matches at 8 bases. Germline trimming cut 6 bases from V and 4 bases from J; bases unmatched to any gene: 10. The CDR3 extends over 14 amino acids. Germline CDR1 is SQVTM and CDR2 is ANQGSEA.

This clone was found once. The rearrangement links TRBV11-2 to TRBJ1-2, with 9 nucleotides matching TRBD1. This CDR3 region has 16 residues. The V and J ends lost 5 bases and 1 base, in that order; junction bases with no gene match: 8. The V gene's germline CDR1 is SGHAT and CDR2 FQNNGV. The CDR3 DNA sequence: TGTGCCAGCAGCCCCCTGGACAGGGGCAGTAACTATGGCTACACCTTC. This translates into CASSPLDRGSNYGYTF.

The J gene is TRBJ2-7, the V gene TRBV6-5, with D tentatively TRBD1 (6 bases). This CDR3 spans 15 amino acids. Trimming took 6 bases from V and 5 from J, leaving 20 bases between them. Germline CDR1 reads MNHEY; CDR2 reads SVGAGI. The CDR3 reads CASRRPKGVRDEQYF. CDR3 bases: TGTGCCAGCAGGAGGCCGAAGGGGGTCAGGGACGAGCAGTACTTC.

V usage is TRBV7-2 and J usage is TRBJ1-5; TRBD1 agrees at 12 bases. Unmatched junction bases numbered 2, after V lost 1 base and J lost 1 base. This CDR3 has 17 residues. The germline CDR1 and CDR2 sequences are SGHTA and FQGNSA. The CDR3 reads CASSLGGQGASNQPQHF. The CDR3, as DNA: TGTGCCAGCAGCTTAGGGGGACAGGGGGCGAGCAATCAGCCCCAGCATTTT. The variable domain in full, with the rest retrieved from reference TRBV7-2 and TRBJ1-5, is GAGVSQSPSNKVTEKGKDVELRCDPISGHTALYWYRQSLGQGLEFLIYFQGNSAPDKSGLPSDRFSAERTGGSVSTLTIQRTQQEDSAVYLCASSLGGQGASNQPQHFGDGTRLSIL.

The chain combines TRBV6-5 with TRBJ1-3; D may be TRBD1 (5 bases). This CDR3 is 15 amino acids long. The V gene's germline CDR1 is MNHEY and CDR2 SVGAGI. The V and J ends lost 5 bases and 6 bases respectively, with 17 bases between them. The CDR3 DNA follows: TGTGCCAGCAGTCCTGAGAAGGGGAATGTAAACACCATATATTTT. As protein: CASSPEKGNVNTIYF.

The rearrangement joins TRBV29-1 to TRBJ2-2; no clear D. In germline, CDR1 is SQVTM, CDR2 ANQGSEA. V was shortened by 2 bases and J by 0 bases, with 7 bases between the two germline ends. The CDR3 is made up of 14 amino acids. The CDR3 nucleotides are TGCAGCGTTGAATTTCAATCGAACACCGGGGAGCTGTTTTTT. Translating it yields CSVEFQSNTGELFF.

The count of this clone is one. The J gene is TRBJ1-2, the V gene TRBV7-3, with 7 bases identical to TRBD1. This CDR3 spans 13 amino acids. The V gene end was trimmed by 1 base and the J gene end by 7 bases; junction bases not matched to a gene: 3. The germline gives CDR1 SGHTA, CDR2 FQGTGA. The CDR3 loop reads CASSLSQGGGYTF. CDR3 nucleotides: TGTGCCAGCAGCTTAAGCCAGGGGGGTGGCTACACCTTC.

This sequence joins TRBV11-2 and TRBJ2-1; 7 bases align to TRBD1. The germline V gene encodes CDR1 SGHAT and CDR2 FQNNGV. This CDR3 has 15 amino acids. With 5 bases clipped from V and 7 bases from J, the junction kept 11 bases outside the gene matches. CDR3 nucleotide sequence: TGTGCCAGCAGCGCGCTACAGGGGAAGGTAAATGAGCAGTTCTTC. Protein: CASSALQGKVNEQFF.

The chain carries TRBV19 and TRBJ2-7, with unresolved D. Germline lookup yields CDR1 LNHDA and CDR2 SQIVND (reference sequence). The CDR3 is 13 amino acids. Trimming cost V 5 bases and J 3 bases, with 11 bases left between them. This chain's CDR3 is CASSPPGLYEQYF. CDR3 coding DNA: TGTGCCAGTAGTCCTCCGGGTCTCTACGAGCAGTACTTC.

The V and J genes are TRBV7-2 and TRBJ2-3; maybe TRBD1 (6 bases). The CDR3 contains 15 residues. Looked up from germline, CDR1 is SGHTA and CDR2 is FQGNSA. V was trimmed by 5 bases and J by 0 bases, leaving 12 bases between them. CDR3 residues: CASSPDRYSTDTQYF. The CDR3 DNA is TGTGCCAGCAGCCCCGACAGGTACAGCACAGATACGCAGTATTTT.

The chain couples TRBV7-2 to TRBJ1-1; a weak D match, TRBD1 (6 bases). Germline V CDR1 and CDR2: SGHTA, FQGNSA. V was clipped by 6 bases and J by 4 bases, with 15 bases between them. CDR3 length: 14 amino acids. This chain's CDR3 is CASSSQGGSTEAFF. The CDR3 DNA follows: TGTGCCAGCAGTTCACAGGGTGGGAGCACTGAAGCTTTCTTT.

This clone was picked up a small number of times. The chain carries TRBV9 and TRBJ2-4, with 7 bases that match TRBD1. Germline assignment: CDR1 SGDLS and CDR2 YYNGEE. The CDR3 has 15 amino acids. Trimming removed 1 base from V and 6 bases from J; junction bases left unmatched: 7. The CDR3 DNA reads TGTGCCAGCAGCGTACTTGCGGCAGGGGGAAACATTCAGTACTTC. This gives the protein CASSVLAAGGNIQYF. The whole variable domain, filled in from reference TRBV9 and TRBJ2-4, reads DSGVTQTPKHLITATGQRVTLRCSPRSGDLSVYWYQQSLDQGLQFLIQYYNGEERAKGNILERFSAQQFPDLHSELNLSSLELGDSALYFCASSVLAAGGNIQYFGAGTRLSVL.

The gene calls are TRBV10-1 and TRBJ2-2; 8 bases agree with TRBD2. Germline V gene lookup returns CDR1 WNHNN and CDR2 SYGVQD (reference sequence). The CDR3 totals 15 residues. V dropped 5 bases and J dropped 0; count of bases not matched to a gene: 2. Written as DNA, the CDR3 is TGCGCCAGCAGTTTAGCGGGGCCGAACACCGGGGAGCTGTTTTTT. This translates into CASSLAGPNTGELFF.